This TCR beta chain is drawn from a study of CD8+ T cells in alopecia areata. Study at large: Treated patients swallowed 5 to 10 mg of oral tofacitinib twice daily. General study results and limits: Persistence of many expanded lesional clones was seen in scalp and blood during tofacitinib. Especially in alopecia totalis/universalis, lesional scalp showed greater clonality than normal scalp did. Both scalp clonality and the expanded CD8+ clones among the top 100 showed a significant decrease with tofacitinib.

The sample's treatment: oral pan-JAK inhibitor, 5-10 mg twice daily. V was cut by 6 bases and J by 2 bases, with 17 bases left in between. CDR1 is MNHNS and CDR2 is SASEGT in the germline V gene. This CDR3 has 15 residues. On this clone: The antigen is unknown.

In each case, RNA was isolated and then reverse transcribed into cDNA as the sequencing template. The method was immunoSEQ multiplex PCR; TCRdb's version includes in-frame clones alone and lacks a portion of them. The repertoire consists of some 42,000 clones, with over 85% occurring once and the leading ten covering over 15%. The sequencing here drew on CD8+ T cells sorted from blood, taken at week 24, from a patient treated with tofacitinib. The rearrangement uses TRBV6-1 and TRBJ2-7; D perhaps matches TRBD2 (5 bases). The clonotype originates from a human donor with alopecia areata. Here the CDR3 DNA reads TGTGCCAGCAGCCCCCCGGGATTTAACACCTACGAGCAGTACTTC. This sequence encodes CASSPPGFNTYEQYF.